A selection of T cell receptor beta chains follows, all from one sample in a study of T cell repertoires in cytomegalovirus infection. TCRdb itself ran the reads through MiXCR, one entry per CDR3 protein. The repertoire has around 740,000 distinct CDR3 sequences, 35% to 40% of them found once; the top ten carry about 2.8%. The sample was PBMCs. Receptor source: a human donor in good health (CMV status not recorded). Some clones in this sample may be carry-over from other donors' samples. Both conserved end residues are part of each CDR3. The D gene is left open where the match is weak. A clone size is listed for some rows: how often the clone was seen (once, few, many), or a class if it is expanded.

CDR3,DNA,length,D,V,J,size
CASSQDLPHGRANEKLFF,TGCGCCAGCAGCCAGGATTTACCTCATGGGCGAGCTAATGAAAAACTGTTTTTT,18,.,TRBV4-1,TRBJ1-4,.
CASSLGKTGPADTQYF,TGTGCCAGCAGCTTAGGAAAGACAGGGCCGGCGGATACCCAGTACTTC,16,TRBD1,TRBV7-2,TRBJ2-5,.
CSAHLRRAYEQYF,TGCAGTGCCCACCTTCGGCGGGCCTACGAGCAGTACTTC,13,.,TRBV20-1,TRBJ2-7,few
CASSTQGGGIPYEQYF,TGTGCCAGCAGCACCCAAGGGGGGGGAATCCCCTACGAGCAGTACTTC,16,.,TRBV7-6,TRBJ2-7,.
CASSLAVGTGAFWEQYF,TGTGCCAGCAGCTTAGCGGTGGGGACAGGGGCGTTCTGGGAGCAGTACTTC,17,TRBD1,TRBV7-2,TRBJ2-7,few
CASKKGRNEQFF,TGTGCCAGCAAAAAGGGGAGGAATGAGCAGTTCTTC,12,.,TRBV6-2/TRBV6-3,TRBJ2-1,.
CASSFVMGRRSYEQYF,TGTGCCAGCAGTTTCGTTATGGGACGGCGTTCCTACGAGCAGTACTTC,16,.,TRBV28,TRBJ2-7,few
CASSVTGTGPQPQHF,TGTGCCAGCAGTGTAACCGGGACAGGGCCCCAGCCCCAGCATTTT,15,TRBD1,TRBV6-1,TRBJ1-5,few
CATSPRGENEKLFF,TGTGCCACCAGCCCCCGGGGGGAAAATGAAAAACTGTTTTTT,14,.,TRBV15,TRBJ1-4,.
CSATQGNTYEQYF,TGCAGTGCGACTCAGGGCAATACCTACGAGCAGTACTTC,13,.,TRBV20-1,TRBJ2-7,.
CASSSTQRGGTDTQYF,TGTGCCAGCAGCTCCACTCAGCGGGGGGGCACAGATACGCAGTATTTT,16,TRBD2,TRBV7-9,TRBJ2-3,.
CATSDSKGQGNEQFF,TGTGCCACCAGTGATTCTAAAGGACAGGGCAATGAGCAGTTCTTC,15,TRBD1,TRBV24-1,TRBJ2-1,few
CASSLPIRRTDTQYF,TGTGCCAGCAGCTTACCTATACGGCGCACAGATACGCAGTATTTT,15,.,TRBV7-9,TRBJ2-3,few
CASSQGKWDLSPLHF,TGCGCCAGCAGCCAAGGAAAATGGGATTTGTCACCCCTCCACTTT,15,.,TRBV4-1,TRBJ1-6,.
CASSGRDGTEAFF,TGTGCCAGCTCAGGACGGGACGGCACTGAAGCTTTCTTT,13,.,TRBV18,TRBJ1-1,few
CATSTELQDEQYF,TGTGCCACCTCGACAGAGCTACAGGACGAGCAGTACTTC,13,.,TRBV2,TRBJ2-7,few
CASTKGQGLAGAGEQFF,TGTGCCAGCACCAAGGGACAGGGACTAGCGGGAGCTGGTGAGCAGTTCTTC,17,TRBD2,TRBV6-8,TRBJ2-1,.
CSARGTAQETQYF,TGCAGTGCTAGAGGGACAGCCCAAGAGACCCAGTACTTC,13,.,TRBV20-1,TRBJ2-5,.
CASSHDRAYGYTF,TGTGCCAGCAGCCACGACAGGGCCTATGGCTACACCTTC,13,TRBD1,TRBV25-1,TRBJ1-2,few
CASSLGSGLEPQHF,TGTGCCAGCAGCTTAGGGTCAGGGCTGGAGCCCCAGCATTTT,14,.,TRBV11-2,TRBJ1-5,few
CASRWGTEAFF,TGTGCCAGTAGATGGGGGACTGAAGCTTTCTTT,11,.,TRBV19,TRBJ1-1,.
CAGGYQHEQFF,TGTGCCGGGGGTTATCAGCATGAGCAGTTCTTC,11,.,TRBV2,TRBJ2-1,few
CASSLLRQAEKLFF,TGTGCCAGCAGTTTATTGAGACAGGCTGAAAAACTGTTTTTT,14,.,TRBV28,TRBJ1-4,many
CASGRISSGELFF,TGTGCCAGCGGTAGGATATCATCCGGGGAGCTGTTTTTT,13,.,TRBV27,TRBJ2-2,.
CASTLTGLEMNTEAFF,TGTGCCAGCACATTAACCGGCCTCGAGATGAACACTGAAGCTTTCTTT,16,.,TRBV12-3/TRBV12-4,TRBJ1-1,few
CASSSRSRDTIYF,TGTGCCAGCAGCAGCCGAAGTCGGGACACCATATATTTT,13,.,TRBV11-2,TRBJ1-3,many
CASSSQREGQGEQFF,TGTGCCAGCAGTAGTCAGCGGGAGGGCCAAGGTGAGCAGTTCTTC,15,TRBD2,TRBV12-3/TRBV12-4,TRBJ2-1,.
CASSETRGVNEQFF,TGTGCCAGCAGTGAGACCCGGGGGGTGAATGAGCAGTTCTTC,14,TRBD2,TRBV2,TRBJ2-1,once
CASSSQDRGRTYEQYF,TGCGCCAGCAGCTCCCAAGACAGGGGGCGAACCTACGAGCAGTACTTC,16,TRBD1,TRBV4-1,TRBJ2-7,few
CASSLALGGNIQYF,TGTGCCAGCAGCTTAGCGCTGGGAGGAAACATTCAGTACTTC,14,.,TRBV7-2,TRBJ2-4,.
CASSLSWGEQFF,TGTGCCAGCAGTTTATCGTGGGGTGAGCAGTTCTTC,12,.,TRBV27,TRBJ2-1,once
CASSRGLAGTFEQFF,TGTGCCAGCAGCCGAGGACTAGCGGGAACGTTTGAGCAGTTCTTC,15,TRBD2,TRBV6-5,TRBJ2-1,few
CSAKNKGSGNQPQHF,TGCAGTGCTAAAAATAAGGGTTCGGGCAATCAGCCCCAGCATTTT,15,.,TRBV20-1,TRBJ1-5,.
CASSAFRDRGIFDSGNTIYF,TGTGCCAGCAGCGCATTTAGGGACAGGGGGATTTTTGACTCTGGAAACACCATATATTTT,20,TRBD1,TRBV7-8,TRBJ1-3,few
CASSDHARDMNTEAFF,TGTGCCAGCAGTGATCACGCTAGAGACATGAACACTGAAGCTTTCTTT,16,.,TRBV6-1,TRBJ1-1,.
CASSPPAGRVETQYF,TGTGCCAGCAGCCCCCCTGCCGGGAGGGTTGAGACCCAGTACTTC,15,TRBD2,TRBV14,TRBJ2-5,.